This paragraph reports one T cell receptor (beta chain). As yet, its antigen is unknown. Germline CDR1 is LGHDT and CDR2 is YNNKEL (reference sequence). V lost 4 bases and J lost 3; bases outside the gene matches: 4. The CDR3 is 14 amino acids. Treg sorting used a CD4+CD25+CD127-/low gate. Constant-region reverse primers amplified full-length variable regions, followed by semi-nested Nested Universal Primer A PCR. TCRdb reprocessed the 5' RACE reads via MiXCR and lists one record per CDR3 protein. The table records about 40,000 distinct CDR3 sequences, roughly 21% of them present only once. The study, taken as a whole, reports: Tumor Treg TCRs overlapped most with tumor naive CD4+ cells. The TCR gene usage of tumor memory CD4+ T cells clustered together with blood and lymph node memory CD4+ cells and with lymph node naive CD4+ cells.

The sequence derives from a female donor with breast cancer. Sequencing was performed on Tregs sorted from blood. The rearrangement uses TRBV3-1 and TRBJ2-7; TRBD2 aligns across 9 bases. The CDR3 is CASSRREGDYEQYF. DNA of the CDR3: TGTGCCAGCAGCCGGCGGGAGGGGGACTACGAGCAGTACTTC.